This is a list of T cell receptor beta chains from one sample in a study of CD8 T cells in Susac syndrome. TCRdb used MiXCR to reprocess the immunoSEQ multiplex PCR reads, holding one entry per CDR3 protein. Of 250,000 to 300,000 distinct CDR3 sequences in the sample, about 89% were seen once. Sample: CD8+ T cells from PBMCs. These receptors were taken from a human donor with multiple sclerosis. Both conserved end residues are part of each CDR3. The order of the fields is J gene, V gene, D gene, clone size, CDR3 DNA, CDR3 protein. The D gene is left open where the match is weak. Clone size appears in some rows only: once, few, many, or a class for an expanded clone.

j_gene: TRBJ2-3; v_gene: TRBV7-9; d_gene: .; abundance: .; CDR3nt: TGTGCCAGCAGCTACCCAGGAGGTCGGGGGAACTTCCACACAGATACGCAGTATTTT; CDR3aa: CASSYPGGRGNFHTDTQYF
j_gene: TRBJ2-2; v_gene: TRBV14; d_gene: .; abundance: .; CDR3nt: TGTGCCAGCAGCGAAGCAGGGACCGGGGAGCTGTTTTTT; CDR3aa: CASSEAGTGELFF
j_gene: TRBJ2-7; v_gene: TRBV5-4; d_gene: .; abundance: .; CDR3nt: TGTGCCAGCAGCTTGGGGACAGCGAGAAACGAGCAGTACTTC; CDR3aa: CASSLGTARNEQYF
j_gene: TRBJ2-1; v_gene: TRBV20-1; d_gene: .; abundance: .; CDR3nt: TGCAGTGCTAGAGATCGGGACCCGTTCTCCTACAATGAGCAGTTCTTC; CDR3aa: CSARDRDPFSYNEQFF
j_gene: TRBJ2-1; v_gene: TRBV7-8; d_gene: TRBD2; abundance: .; CDR3nt: TGTGCCAGCAGCTCGGGACTAGCGGGAGGGTTCAAAAGGAGTTACAATGAGCAGTTCTTC; CDR3aa: CASSSGLAGGFKRSYNEQFF
j_gene: TRBJ2-6; v_gene: TRBV4-1; d_gene: .; abundance: .; CDR3nt: TGCGCCAGCAGCCAATCCTTCCTTACCCTCTCTGGGGCCAACGTCCTGACTTTC; CDR3aa: CASSQSFLTLSGANVLTF
j_gene: TRBJ2-1; v_gene: TRBV7-8; d_gene: .; abundance: .; CDR3nt: TGTGCCAGCAGCTCTCTTGGTAGGAGCTCCTACAATGAGCAGTTCTTC; CDR3aa: CASSSLGRSSYNEQFF
j_gene: TRBJ2-7; v_gene: TRBV28; d_gene: .; abundance: .; CDR3nt: TGTGCCCTATCCGAGCGAGGTAACTACGAGCAGTACTTC; CDR3aa: CALSERGNYEQYF
j_gene: TRBJ1-2; v_gene: TRBV20-1; d_gene: .; abundance: .; CDR3nt: TGCAGTGCTAGAGATAAGGGGGTCTGGGGCTACACCTTC; CDR3aa: CSARDKGVWGYTF
j_gene: TRBJ2-5; v_gene: TRBV20-1; d_gene: .; abundance: once; CDR3nt: TGCAGTGCTAGAGATGGCGCAGATAGTGTGGAGACCCAGTACTTC; CDR3aa: CSARDGADSVETQYF
j_gene: TRBJ2-1; v_gene: TRBV28; d_gene: TRBD2; abundance: .; CDR3nt: TGTGCCAGCAGTTTACCCACTAGCGGGAGGAATGAGCAGTTCTTC; CDR3aa: CASSLPTSGRNEQFF
j_gene: TRBJ1-3; v_gene: TRBV7-2; d_gene: TRBD1; abundance: .; CDR3nt: TGTGCCAGCAGATCCGGGACAGGGGTCTCAGTGGGCACCATATATTTT; CDR3aa: CASRSGTGVSVGTIYF
j_gene: TRBJ2-1; v_gene: TRBV20-1; d_gene: TRBD2; abundance: .; CDR3nt: TGCAGTGCTAGTGGGACTAGCGAGCGTGAGCAGTTCTTC; CDR3aa: CSASGTSEREQFF
j_gene: TRBJ2-3; v_gene: TRBV7-9; d_gene: TRBD2; abundance: .; CDR3nt: TGTGCCAGCAGCTCCGGGACTAGCGGGAGTTGGAATACGCAGTATTTT; CDR3aa: CASSSGTSGSWNTQYF
j_gene: TRBJ2-2; v_gene: TRBV6-5; d_gene: .; abundance: once; CDR3nt: TGTGCCAGCAGCCAATTTAGGAACACCGGGGAGCTGTTTTTT; CDR3aa: CASSQFRNTGELFF
j_gene: TRBJ2-7; v_gene: TRBV4-3; d_gene: .; abundance: .; CDR3nt: TGCGCCAGCAGCCAAGATGGGTCCGCCGGCGGAATTTACGAGCAGTACTTC; CDR3aa: CASSQDGSAGGIYEQYF
j_gene: TRBJ2-1; v_gene: TRBV5-4; d_gene: .; abundance: few; CDR3nt: TGTGCCAGCAGCCAGTCGGGAGATGAGCAGTTCTTC; CDR3aa: CASSQSGDEQFF
j_gene: TRBJ2-2; v_gene: TRBV5-1; d_gene: .; abundance: .; CDR3nt: TGCGCCAGCAGCTGGGCTACCGGGGAGCTGTTTTTT; CDR3aa: CASSWATGELFF
j_gene: TRBJ2-3; v_gene: TRBV28; d_gene: .; abundance: .; CDR3nt: TGTGCCAGCAGTTTATTTGGCGGAGGGGTAGCAGATACGCAGTATTTT; CDR3aa: CASSLFGGGVADTQYF
j_gene: TRBJ2-7; v_gene: TRBV29-1; d_gene: .; abundance: .; CDR3nt: TGCAGCGTTGAGGGGCGGGGTGAGGGCGAGCAGTACTTC; CDR3aa: CSVEGRGEGEQYF
j_gene: TRBJ1-1; v_gene: TRBV7-9; d_gene: .; abundance: .; CDR3nt: TGTGCCAGCAGTTTAGACAGAGTGAACACTGAAGCTTTCTTT; CDR3aa: CASSLDRVNTEAFF
j_gene: TRBJ1-5; v_gene: TRBV6-1; d_gene: TRBD1; abundance: few; CDR3nt: TGTGCCAGCACCCAGACCGAGACAGGGTATATGGAGCCCCAGCATTTT; CDR3aa: CASTQTETGYMEPQHF
j_gene: TRBJ2-7; v_gene: TRBV7-2; d_gene: .; abundance: .; CDR3nt: TGTGCCAGCAGCCACAATCCAGCCTACGAGCAGTACTTC; CDR3aa: CASSHNPAYEQYF
j_gene: TRBJ1-6; v_gene: TRBV9; d_gene: .; abundance: .; CDR3nt: TGTGCCAGCAGCGTAGGGGAACGGAATCCACCCCTCCACTTT; CDR3aa: CASSVGERNPPLHF
j_gene: TRBJ1-5; v_gene: TRBV12-3/TRBV12-4; d_gene: .; abundance: .; CDR3nt: TGTGCCAGCAGTTTAGCGCCTTGGCAGCTGAATCAGCCCCAGCATTTT; CDR3aa: CASSLAPWQLNQPQHF
j_gene: TRBJ2-5; v_gene: TRBV5-6; d_gene: .; abundance: .; CDR3nt: TGTGCCAGCAACCGCAGGGACTACCAAGAGACCCAGTACTTC; CDR3aa: CASNRRDYQETQYF
j_gene: TRBJ1-6; v_gene: TRBV2; d_gene: .; abundance: .; CDR3nt: TGTGCCAGCAGTGTACACAGGGAGCCTAATTCACCCCTCCACTTT; CDR3aa: CASSVHREPNSPLHF
j_gene: TRBJ2-7; v_gene: TRBV7-8; d_gene: .; abundance: .; CDR3nt: TGTGCCAGCAGCTCTTTAACTAGTTACGAGCAGTACTTC; CDR3aa: CASSSLTSYEQYF
j_gene: TRBJ2-1; v_gene: TRBV27; d_gene: .; abundance: .; CDR3nt: TGTGCCAGCAGTTTAACGGTCGTCAATGAGCAGTTCTTC; CDR3aa: CASSLTVVNEQFF
j_gene: TRBJ2-3; v_gene: TRBV2; d_gene: TRBD2; abundance: once; CDR3nt: TGTGCCAGCAGGGGGACTAGCGGTAGCACAGATACGCAGTATTTT; CDR3aa: CASRGTSGSTDTQYF
j_gene: TRBJ2-3; v_gene: TRBV12-3/TRBV12-4; d_gene: TRBD2; abundance: .; CDR3nt: TGTGCCAGCAGTTTCCCCCGTAGCGGGGCTACAGATACGCAGTATTTT; CDR3aa: CASSFPRSGATDTQYF
j_gene: TRBJ2-3; v_gene: TRBV20-1; d_gene: TRBD1; abundance: .; CDR3nt: TGCAGTGCTAGGACTGGACAGGGGGCGATCGGGGATACGCAGTATTTT; CDR3aa: CSARTGQGAIGDTQYF
j_gene: TRBJ2-2; v_gene: TRBV28; d_gene: .; abundance: .; CDR3nt: TGTGCCAGCAGTGACTATAGGGGCCTGCAGGCCTGGGAGCTGTTTTTT; CDR3aa: CASSDYRGLQAWELFF
j_gene: TRBJ1-5; v_gene: TRBV24-1; d_gene: .; abundance: .; CDR3nt: TGTGCCACCAGTGATAACCGACAGGTCGTGGGCAATCAGCCCCAGCATTTT; CDR3aa: CATSDNRQVVGNQPQHF
j_gene: TRBJ2-5; v_gene: TRBV20-1; d_gene: TRBD2; abundance: .; CDR3nt: TGCAGTGCTAGCCCGAAGGGGCTAGCGGGAGGTCAAGAGACCCAGTACTTC; CDR3aa: CSASPKGLAGGQETQYF
j_gene: TRBJ1-1; v_gene: TRBV12-3/TRBV12-4; d_gene: .; abundance: .; CDR3nt: TGTGCCAGCAACCCGAAGGGGCCGGGCACTGAAGCTTTCTTT; CDR3aa: CASNPKGPGTEAFF
j_gene: TRBJ2-7; v_gene: TRBV28; d_gene: .; abundance: .; CDR3nt: TGTGCCAGCAGTTCAGGGATTCTGAATTTGTTC; CDR3aa: CASSSGILNLF
j_gene: TRBJ2-7; v_gene: TRBV20-1; d_gene: .; abundance: .; CDR3nt: TGCAGCCCCTTGGGGGGCTACGAGCAGTACTTC; CDR3aa: CSPLGGYEQYF
j_gene: TRBJ1-2; v_gene: TRBV28; d_gene: .; abundance: .; CDR3nt: TGTGCCAGCAGCAGGACGTCCAACTATGGCTACACCTTC; CDR3aa: CASSRTSNYGYTF
j_gene: TRBJ2-1; v_gene: TRBV19; d_gene: TRBD1; abundance: .; CDR3nt: TGTGCCAGCCTCCCTATGGGGACAGGGAGCAATGAGCAGTTCTTC; CDR3aa: CASLPMGTGSNEQFF
j_gene: TRBJ1-5; v_gene: TRBV4-1; d_gene: .; abundance: .; CDR3nt: TGCGCCAGCAGCCCAGAAGGGGATCAGCCCCAGCATTTT; CDR3aa: CASSPEGDQPQHF
j_gene: TRBJ2-1; v_gene: TRBV13; d_gene: .; abundance: .; CDR3nt: TGTGCCAGCAGCTTAAGACTAGAATCCTACAATGAGCAGTTCTTC; CDR3aa: CASSLRLESYNEQFF
j_gene: TRBJ1-1; v_gene: TRBV19; d_gene: .; abundance: .; CDR3nt: TGTGCCAGTAGTATTGAGTCATTGAACACTGAAGCTTTCTTT; CDR3aa: CASSIESLNTEAFF
j_gene: TRBJ2-7; v_gene: TRBV7-2; d_gene: .; abundance: .; CDR3nt: TGTGCCAGCAGCTCGCCTAGCTCCTACGAGCAGTACTTC; CDR3aa: CASSSPSSYEQYF
j_gene: TRBJ2-7; v_gene: TRBV6-2/TRBV6-3; d_gene: TRBD1; abundance: .; CDR3nt: TGTGCCAGCAGCATTCGATTCACCAGGGGGCTCCCCCTCTACGAGCAGTACTTC; CDR3aa: CASSIRFTRGLPLYEQYF
j_gene: TRBJ2-3; v_gene: TRBV19; d_gene: TRBD1; abundance: .; CDR3nt: TGTGCCAGTATGGGACAGGGGTTCATAAATACGCAGTATTTT; CDR3aa: CASMGQGFINTQYF
j_gene: TRBJ2-3; v_gene: TRBV7-9; d_gene: TRBD2; abundance: .; CDR3nt: TGTGCCAGCAGTCAATTGGGAGGGAGCACAGATACGCAGTATTTT; CDR3aa: CASSQLGGSTDTQYF
j_gene: TRBJ2-3; v_gene: TRBV6-2/TRBV6-3; d_gene: .; abundance: .; CDR3nt: TGTGCCAGCAGTAACGGCGGGGCGGATGTGGATACGCAGTATTTT; CDR3aa: CASSNGGADVDTQYF
j_gene: TRBJ1-6; v_gene: TRBV9; d_gene: .; abundance: .; CDR3nt: TGTGCCAGCAGCCCCGGTGGGTTGGATAATTCACCCCTCCACTTT; CDR3aa: CASSPGGLDNSPLHF
j_gene: TRBJ2-5; v_gene: TRBV25-1; d_gene: .; abundance: once; CDR3nt: TGTGCCAGCAGTGAATTGTGGGGCGATGGGCAAGAGACCCAGTACTTC; CDR3aa: CASSELWGDGQETQYF
j_gene: TRBJ2-1; v_gene: TRBV25-1; d_gene: TRBD2; abundance: .; CDR3nt: TGTGCCAGTGGTGGGCTAGCGGGAGCCAATGAGCAGTTCTTC; CDR3aa: CASGGLAGANEQFF
j_gene: TRBJ2-7; v_gene: TRBV10-3; d_gene: TRBD2; abundance: .; CDR3nt: TGTGCCATCAGTGAGTCGGGGGGACTAGCGGACGAGCAGTACTTC; CDR3aa: CAISESGGLADEQYF
j_gene: TRBJ2-3; v_gene: TRBV13; d_gene: TRBD2; abundance: .; CDR3nt: TGTGCCAGCAGGGCGAGCGGGGTGACAGATACGCAGTATTTT; CDR3aa: CASRASGVTDTQYF
j_gene: TRBJ2-1; v_gene: TRBV12-3/TRBV12-4; d_gene: TRBD2; abundance: .; CDR3nt: TGTGCCAGCAGTTCCTCTAGCGGTAGCTCCTACAATGAGCAGTTCTTC; CDR3aa: CASSSSSGSSYNEQFF